A single sample is the source of the 3 T cell receptor beta chains below, sequenced in a study of post-analysis software for immune sequencing data. Whole-study results and caveats: Five or six TRBV segments were significantly more frequent in patients than in controls. TRBV5-6, TRBV5-1 and TRBV20-1 were among these segments.

Prepared libraries of TCR beta cDNA carried unique molecular identifiers. TCRdb used MiXCR to reprocess the PCR reads, holding one entry per CDR3 protein. Of roughly 700,000 distinct CDR3 sequences in the sample, approximately 30% were seen once. The antigens of these receptors remain unknown. The material sequenced was blood. The receptors were sampled from a girl aged 10-17 years with multiple sclerosis.

This chain uses TRBV7-2 with TRBJ1-2, with 10 bases identical to TRBD1. The V gene end was trimmed by 7 bases and the J gene end by 3 bases; junction bases not matched to a gene: 5. Germline CDR1 and CDR2: SGHTA and FQGNSA. There are 14 residues in the CDR3. CDR3 bases: TGTGCCAGCAAATCCGGGACAGGGGACTATGGCTACACCTTC. This gives the protein CASKSGTGDYGYTF.

The CDR3 reads CASSGGGLVSGYEQYF. In DNA form, the CDR3 reads TGTGCCAGCAGTGGCGGGGGACTAGTATCAGGTTACGAGCAGTACTTC. The chain has TRBV12-3 or TRBV12-4 and TRBJ2-7; 8 nucleotides line up with TRBD2. The CDR3 covers 16 residues. V lost 5 bases, J lost 4 bases, and 13 bases stayed unmatched.

The V call is TRBV9, the J call TRBJ2-5; TRBD2 matches 8 bases. The CDR3 has 15 residues. CDR1 is SGDLS and CDR2 is YYNGEE in the germline V gene. With V trimmed by 1 base and J by 5 bases, 7 bases remained unmatched. This CDR3 is CASSVRRGGSETQYF. CDR3 in DNA: TGTGCCAGCAGCGTACGACGGGGGGGCTCCGAGACCCAGTACTTC.